These 26 T cell receptor beta chains originate from one sample sequenced in a study of cytomegalovirus exposure and HLA in healthy donors. The study ran its PCR with 60 Vbeta and 13 Jbeta primers. Data came from immunoSEQ multiplex PCR; TCRdb stores just in-frame clones and leaves some out. The sample includes tens of thousands of clones, roughly 80% seen only once; the top ten take around a tenth. Sequences were obtained from PBMCs. These receptors all stem from a young man in good health and CMV-seropositive.

This clone has a handful of counts. The rearrangement joins TRBV20-1 to TRBJ1-2; no clear D gene. The germline V and J ends were trimmed by 7 bases and 4 bases, with 10 bases remaining between them. The CDR3 runs to 11 residues. Germline CDR1 DFQATT, CDR2 SNEGSKA (reference sequence). CDR3 amino acids: CSVPGPYGYTF. CDR3 nucleotides: TGCAGTGTTCCAGGCCCCTATGGCTACACCTTC.

This sequence joins TRBV15 and TRBJ2-1, with D tentatively TRBD2 (5 bases). This CDR3 region has 14 residues. Germline V gene data show CDR1 as LNHNV and CDR2 as YYDKDF (reference sequence). Trimming pared 3 bases from V and 2 bases from J, leaving 8 bases between. The CDR3 DNA reads as TGTGCCACCAGCAGCCAACTAGCCTACAATGAGCAGTTCTTC. Its translation is CATSSQLAYNEQFF.

The V call is TRBV11-2, the J call TRBJ1-6, with D unresolved. CDR1 is SGHAT, CDR2 FQNNGV, per germline. The CDR3 spans 17 residues. The V gene lost 5 bases and the J gene lost 4 bases, with 18 bases spanning the gap. The CDR3 protein is CASSKNTGLIYNSPLHF. In nucleotides, the CDR3 is TGTGCCAGCAGCAAAAACACGGGATTAATATATAATTCACCCCTCCACTTT.

V gene TRBV4-3 combines with J gene TRBJ2-5; 9 positions match TRBD1. The J call is in doubt because the DNA end fits TRBJ2-7 better. The CDR3 is 15 amino acids. Germline CDR1 is LGHNA and CDR2 is YSLEER. The CDR3 here is CASSPTGTGRYEQYF. The DNA for the CDR3 is TGCGCCAGCAGCCCGACCGGGACAGGGCGGTACGAGCAGTACTTC.

The rearrangement joins TRBV11-2 to TRBJ2-7, with a weak D call TRBD1 (6 bases). CDR3 size: 14 residues. Germline V gene lookup returns CDR1 SGHAT and CDR2 FQNNGV. Between the trimmed V and J ends, which lost 3 bases and 2 bases, there was a span of 11 bases. The CDR3 nucleotides are TGTGCCAGCAGCTTTGGTGAGGGGGCCTACGAGCAGTACTTC. Protein sequence: CASSFGEGAYEQYF. Full variable domain (outside the CDR3, taken from reference TRBV11-2 and TRBJ2-7): EAGVAQSPRYKIIEKRQSVAFWCNPISGHATLYWYQQILGQGPKLLIQFQNNGVVDDSQLPKDRFSAERLKGVDSTLKIQPAKLEDSAVYLCASSFGEGAYEQYFGPGTRLTVT.

Regarding this clone: The junction departs from germline at one end; a sequencing error may be responsible. The chain joins TRBV7-9 to TRBJ2-7; D is unclear. The CDR3 is 12 amino acids. Per germline, CDR1 SEHNR and CDR2 FQNEAQ (reference sequence). CDR3 sequence (DNA): TGTTCCAGCAGCTTAGCCCAACGGGAGCAGTACTTC. It translates to CSSSLAQREQYF. Based on the CDR3 plus reference TRBV7-9 and TRBJ2-7, the full variable domain is DTGVSQNPRHKITKRGQNVTFRCDPISEHNRLYWYRQTLGQGPEFLTYFQNEAQLEKSRLLSDRFSAERPKGSFSTLEIQRTEQGDSAMYLCSSSLAQREQYFGPGTRLTVT.

The V and J genes are TRBV28 and TRBJ1-6, with a tentative D call TRBD1 (6 bases). V lost 6 bases, J lost 7 bases, and 19 bases lay in between. Per the germline V gene, CDR1 is MDHEN and CDR2 is SYDVKM. This CDR3 contains 16 residues. The DNA for the CDR3 is TGTGCCAGCAGCTATCGGGGGGGCGCGGGGAATTCACCCCTCCACTTT. It specifies CASSYRGGAGNSPLHF.

This chain uses TRBV10-2 with TRBJ2-7, with 10 positions matching TRBD2. J gave up 2 bases and V 4 bases, and 11 bases lay outside the gene matches. The germline CDR1 and CDR2 sequences are WSHSY and SAAADI. The CDR3 extends over 17 amino acids. For the CDR3, the DNA is TGCGCCAGCAGTGGACCTCTAGCGGGGGCCGTTACCTACGAGCAGTACTTC. Translating gives CASSGPLAGAVTYEQYF.

The chain links TRBV7-6 to TRBJ1-5; 9 bases are shared with TRBD1. This CDR3 is built from 14 residues. From germline, CDR1 is SGHVS and CDR2 FNYEAQ. V gave up 5 bases and J gave up 6 bases; unmatched junction bases: 5. The CDR3 DNA sequence: TGTGCCAGCAGCGGACCGGGACAGGGTCAGCCCCAGCATTTT. Translation: CASSGPGQGQPQHF.

Only a few counts were recorded for this clone. V gene TRBV4-3 combines with J gene TRBJ1-4; TRBD1 might be the D (5 bases). The CDR3 runs to 17 residues. Germline values: CDR1 LGHNA, CDR2 YSLEER. V was clipped by 3 bases and J by 0 bases, with 14 bases between them. The CDR3 loop reads CASSHGGPGATNEKLFF. CDR3 nucleotide sequence: TGCGCCAGCAGCCACGGGGGTCCGGGGGCAACTAATGAAAAACTGTTTTTT.

The chain employs TRBV5-6 and TRBJ2-7, with 9 nucleotides matching TRBD2. CDR1 is SGHDT, CDR2 YYEEEE, per germline. Germline trimming cut 5 bases from V and 3 bases from J; bases unmatched to any gene: 9. The CDR3 is 15 residues long. The CDR3 loop is CASREGASGVYEQYF. CDR3 sequence (DNA): TGTGCCAGCAGGGAAGGGGCTAGCGGGGTCTACGAGCAGTACTTC.

The V gene is TRBV7-3, the J gene TRBJ2-3, with D possibly being TRBD1 (6 bases). V was shortened by 2 bases and J by 4 bases, with 10 bases between the two germline ends. The CDR3 totals 14 residues. Germline assignment: CDR1 SGHTA and CDR2 FQGTGA. The CDR3 DNA sequence: TGTGCCAGCAGCTTAGCGGACAGCTCAGATACGCAGTATTTT. This sequence encodes CASSLADSSDTQYF.

The chain has TRBV5-5 and TRBJ2-1, with a weak D call TRBD2 (5 bases). The germline gives CDR1 SGHKS, CDR2 YYEKEE (reference sequence). The CDR3 totals 14 residues. V shed 0 bases and J shed 4 bases, with 8 bases lying between them. The CDR3 DNA reads as TGTGCCAGCAGCTTGGTACGGGATTACAATGAGCAGTTCTTC. Its protein is CASSLVRDYNEQFF.

This clone was recorded a few times. V is TRBV2 and J is TRBJ1-4; 7 bases map to TRBD1. The ends lost 5 bases at V and 7 bases at J; junction bases unmatched: 7. CDR1 SNHLY and CDR2 FYNNEI come from the germline V gene. The length of the CDR3 is 14 residues. The CDR3: CASSTQGMVEKLFF. The CDR3 nucleotides are TGTGCCAGCAGTACACAGGGGATGGTTGAAAAACTGTTTTTT.

The CDR3 DNA is TGTGCCAGCAGCTTATCGGGAGATACGCAGTATTTT. Protein product: CASSLSGDTQYF. The chain carries TRBV7-2 and TRBJ2-3; D is unresolved. The CDR3 spans 12 residues. Germline V CDR1 and CDR2: SGHTA, FQGNSA. The ends were cut back, 2 bases at V and 5 bases at J, with 5 bases in the middle. Drawing the rest from reference TRBV7-2 and TRBJ2-3, the complete variable domain is GAGVSQSPSNKVTEKGKDVELRCDPISGHTALYWYRQSLGQGLEFLIYFQGNSAPDKSGLPSDRFSAERTGGSVSTLTIQRTQQEDSAVYLCASSLSGDTQYFGPGTRLTVL.

The chain carries TRBV19 and TRBJ2-2; 10 nucleotides match TRBD1. Germline assignment: CDR1 LNHDA and CDR2 SQIVND (reference sequence). The ends lost 6 bases at V and 6 bases at J; junction bases unmatched: 7. This CDR3 has 15 amino acids. CDR3 DNA: TGTGCCAGTAGCCTCCTGGACAGGGGGGCCGGGGAGCTGTTTTTT. It yields the protein CASSLLDRGAGELFF.

The chain is built from TRBV9 and TRBJ2-5; D is ambiguous. CDR1 and CDR2 from the germline V gene are SGDLS and YYNGEE. The CDR3 contains 15 residues. V was clipped by 4 bases and J by 0 bases, with 13 bases between them. In nucleotides, the CDR3 is TGTGCCAGCAGCCCGCGGTCGGCAAACCAAGAGACCCAGTACTTC. Its translation: CASSPRSANQETQYF.

This clone came up a few times. The chain employs TRBV5-1 and TRBJ1-1, with a possible D match to TRBD1 (6 bases). Germline V lookup: CDR1 SGHRS, CDR2 YFSETQ. Trimming stripped 0 bases from V and 7 bases from J, with 13 bases between. This CDR3 has 14 amino acids. CDR3 protein: CASSLAGQPGEAFF. CDR3 DNA: TGCGCCAGCAGCTTGGCTGGACAGCCCGGTGAAGCTTTCTTT.

The chain carries TRBV2 and TRBJ2-7; D gene uncertain. Germline CDR1 reads SNHLY; CDR2 reads FYNNEI. The CDR3 covers 11 residues. Between the trimmed V and J ends, which lost 5 bases and 7 bases, there was a span of 9 bases. CDR3 bases: TGTGCCAGCAGTTACAACATAGAGCAGTACTTC. Its protein is CASSYNIEQYF. The variable domain in full, completed from reference TRBV2 and TRBJ2-7, reads EPEVTQTPSHQVTQMGQEVILRCVPISNHLYFYWYRQILGQKVEFLVSFYNNEISEKSEIFDDQFSVERPDGSNFTLKIRSTKLEDSAMYFCASSYNIEQYFGPGTRLTVT.

This clone has more than one count but fewer than ten. The V and J genes are TRBV5-1 and TRBJ1-1; 9 bases align to TRBD1. Trimming removed 9 bases from V and 1 base from J; junction bases left unmatched: 4. In germline, CDR1 is SGHRS, CDR2 YFSETQ. There are 13 residues in the CDR3. The CDR3 nucleotides are TGCGCCACCTCGGGACAGGGGAACACTGAAGCTTTCTTT. It yields the protein CATSGQGNTEAFF.

The V gene is TRBV4-3, the J gene TRBJ2-1; 12 bases line up with TRBD2. The length of the CDR3 is 17 residues. V was pared by 0 bases and J by 7 bases, with 7 bases of the junction left unmatched. The germline V gene encodes CDR1 LGHNA and CDR2 YSLEER. Here the CDR3 reads CASSQDFGLAGLNEQFF. The CDR3 DNA is TGCGCCAGCAGCCAAGATTTTGGACTAGCGGGGCTGAATGAGCAGTTCTTC.

This chain uses TRBV10-3 with TRBJ1-1; the match to TRBD1 covers 10 bases. The CDR3 consists of 14 residues. Germline CDR1 reads ENHRY; CDR2 reads SYGVKD. J lost 7 bases, V lost 3 bases, and 5 bases had no gene match. DNA for the CDR3: TGTGCCATCAGTGACGCGACAGGGGGCATTGAAGCTTTCTTT. Amino acids: CAISDATGGIEAFF.

V and J are TRBV5-1 and TRBJ1-4; TRBD1 agrees at 9 bases. The CDR3 is 16 amino acids. V was pared by 3 bases and J by 5 bases, with 8 bases of the junction left unmatched. The germline V gene encodes CDR1 SGHRS and CDR2 YFSETQ. CDR3 DNA: TGCGCCAGCAGCTGGACAGGGGTGGGAGGCAATGAAAAACTGTTTTTT. Translating gives CASSWTGVGGNEKLFF.

This clone was seen a few times. CDR3 bases: TGTGCCAGCAGCGAGGGGGACAGGGTCTACGAGCAGTACTTC. Translated: CASSEGDRVYEQYF. V and J are TRBV5-8 and TRBJ2-7; 9 bases match TRBD1. The CDR3 runs to 14 residues. After removal of 4 bases from V and 3 bases from J, the junction contained 5 bases not matched to a gene. Germline CDR1 SGHTS, CDR2 YDEGEE.

The chain joins TRBV5-1 to TRBJ2-7; 8 bases are shared with TRBD1. Per germline, CDR1 SGHRS and CDR2 YFSETQ. This CDR3 has 16 residues. The V and J ends lost 0 bases and 1 base, in that order; junction bases with no gene match: 6. The CDR3 sequence: CASSLDLGTGSYEQYF. CDR3 DNA: TGCGCCAGCAGCTTGGACCTCGGGACAGGTTCCTACGAGCAGTACTTC.

The chain combines TRBV7-9 with TRBJ2-1; tentatively, D is TRBD1 (5 bases). V was pared by 7 bases and J by 8 bases, with 12 bases between. From germline, CDR1 is SEHNR and CDR2 FQNEAQ (reference sequence). The CDR3 covers 12 residues. CDR3 sequence: CASNQGFDEQFF. DNA for the CDR3: TGTGCCAGCAATCAGGGTTTCGATGAGCAGTTCTTC.